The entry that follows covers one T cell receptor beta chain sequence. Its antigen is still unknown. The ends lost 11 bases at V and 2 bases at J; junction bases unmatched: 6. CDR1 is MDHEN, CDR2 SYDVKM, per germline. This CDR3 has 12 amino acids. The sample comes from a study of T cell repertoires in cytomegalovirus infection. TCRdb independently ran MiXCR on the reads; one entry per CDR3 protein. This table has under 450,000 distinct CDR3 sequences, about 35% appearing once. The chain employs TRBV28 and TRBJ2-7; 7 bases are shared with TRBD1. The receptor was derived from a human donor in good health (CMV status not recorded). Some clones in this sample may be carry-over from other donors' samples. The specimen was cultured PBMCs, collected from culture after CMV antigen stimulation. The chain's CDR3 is CAARQGAYEQYF. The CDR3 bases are TGTGCCGCCCGACAGGGTGCCTACGAGCAGTACTTC.